This T cell receptor beta chain emerged from a study of blood T cell repertoires in COVID-19. About the study: PBMCs, B-cell-depleted T cells, or T cells were the source of the cDNA or gDNA that made up the material.

Source study methods: For nucleated cells, counts were estimated from reference gene primer amplification. Data came from immunoSEQ multiplex PCR; TCRdb stores just in-frame clones and leaves some out. V, J and clone size reflect that table, while D and trimming were determined from the DNA. The data hold about 45,000 clones, with about 88% observed a single time. Sequences were obtained from peripheral blood. The source of this sequence is a human donor in a cohort sampled during active COVID-19.

Here the CDR3 reads CASSYGRGLSTDTQYF. As DNA, the CDR3 is TGTGCCAGCAGTTACGGGCGGGGGTTATCCACAGATACGCAGTATTTT. The rearrangement uses TRBV6-2 or TRBV6-3 and TRBJ2-3, with 7 bases aligning to TRBD2. The CDR3 length is 16 residues. The J segment lost 2 bases and the V segment lost 2 bases, leaving 7 bases of the junction unmatched. Looked up from germline, CDR1 is MNHEY and CDR2 is SVGEGT.